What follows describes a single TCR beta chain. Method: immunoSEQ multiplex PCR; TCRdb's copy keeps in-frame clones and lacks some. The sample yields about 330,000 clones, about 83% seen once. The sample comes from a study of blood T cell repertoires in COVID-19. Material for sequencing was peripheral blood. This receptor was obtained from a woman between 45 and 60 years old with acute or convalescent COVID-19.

This CDR3 reads CASSPGGTGLDIQYF. The CDR3 DNA reads as TGTGCCAGCAGCCCGGGAGGGACAGGGTTGGACATTCAGTACTTC. The chain recombines TRBV16 with TRBJ2-4; D possibly corresponds to TRBD1 (9 bases). The germline V and J ends were trimmed by 4 bases and 8 bases, with 18 bases remaining between them. Germline V lookup: CDR1 KGHSY, CDR2 FQNENV. The length of the CDR3 is 15 residues.